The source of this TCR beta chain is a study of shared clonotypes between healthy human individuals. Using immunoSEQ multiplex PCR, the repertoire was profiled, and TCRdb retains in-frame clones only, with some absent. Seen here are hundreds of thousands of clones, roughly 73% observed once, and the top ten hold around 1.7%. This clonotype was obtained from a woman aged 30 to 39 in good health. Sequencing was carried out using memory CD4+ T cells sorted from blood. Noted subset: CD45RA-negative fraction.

CDR3 DNA sequence: TGTGCCAGCAGTGGATCCGGGACCCCTAGCACAGATACGCAGTATTTT. It encodes CASSGSGTPSTDTQYF. This chain uses TRBV6-1 with TRBJ2-3; D possibly uses TRBD1 or TRBD2 (5 bases each). The CDR3 covers 16 residues. Germline V gene sequence: CDR1 MNHNS, CDR2 SASEGT. Deletions cut 4 bases from V and 0 bases from J, with 14 bases between.